A selection of T cell receptor beta chains follows, all from one sample in a study of CD8 T cells in ankylosing spondylitis. One entry per CDR3 protein, called by TCRdb with MiXCR from the 5' RACE reads. The sample yields 200,000 to 250,000 distinct CDR3 sequences, 6% to 8.5% seen once. The sequenced material came from blood, either unsorted or a sorted T cell fraction (not recorded which). All receptors derive from a male donor with ankylosing spondylitis. CDR3s include the opening cysteine and the closing phenylalanine or tryptophan. Each record gives: clone size, J gene, D gene, V gene, CDR3 protein, CDR3 DNA. The D gene is left open where the match is weak. Some rows have no size entry. The others give once, few or many, or a class for an expanded clone.

clone size: many
J gene: TRBJ2-2
D gene: TRBD2
V gene: TRBV20-1
CDR3 protein: CSARGSGSDTGELFF
CDR3 DNA: TGCAGTGCTAGAGGGAGCGGGAGTGACACCGGGGAGCTGTTTTTT

clone size: many
J gene: TRBJ1-1
D gene: .
V gene: TRBV12-3/TRBV12-4
CDR3 protein: CATGRGVAEAFF
CDR3 DNA: TGTGCCACGGGGAGGGGAGTGGCTGAAGCTTTCTTT

clone size: many
J gene: TRBJ1-5
D gene: .
V gene: TRBV4-3
CDR3 protein: CASSQDWGTRQHF
CDR3 DNA: TGCGCCAGCAGCCAAGATTGGGGGACCCGGCAGCATTTT

clone size: many
J gene: TRBJ2-7
D gene: TRBD1
V gene: TRBV6-2/TRBV6-3
CDR3 protein: CASSYGFGQGNPYEQYF
CDR3 DNA: TGTGCCAGCAGTTACGGGTTTGGACAGGGGAATCCCTACGAGCAGTACTTC

clone size: many
J gene: TRBJ2-7
D gene: .
V gene: TRBV29-1
CDR3 protein: CSVVTSYEQYF
CDR3 DNA: TGCAGCGTCGTGACCTCCTACGAGCAGTACTTC

clone size: many
J gene: TRBJ1-6
D gene: .
V gene: TRBV4-2
CDR3 protein: CASSPGLRNSPLHF
CDR3 DNA: TGTGCCAGCAGCCCTGGACTCAGGAATTCACCCCTCCACTTT

clone size: many
J gene: TRBJ2-1
D gene: TRBD2
V gene: TRBV27
CDR3 protein: CASSAGTSGSGEQFF
CDR3 DNA: TGTGCCAGCAGTGCCGGGACTAGCGGGAGTGGTGAGCAGTTCTTC

clone size: .
J gene: TRBJ2-7
D gene: TRBD2
V gene: TRBV11-2
CDR3 protein: CASSLDWGGTYEQYF
CDR3 DNA: TGTGCCAGCAGCTTAGATTGGGGGGGGACCTACGAGCAGTACTTC

clone size: many
J gene: TRBJ2-7
D gene: .
V gene: TRBV5-6
CDR3 protein: CASSTPGTSVSYEQYF
CDR3 DNA: TGTGCCAGCAGCACGCCGGGAACCTCCGTCTCCTACGAGCAGTACTTC

clone size: few
J gene: TRBJ2-3
D gene: .
V gene: TRBV12-3/TRBV12-4
CDR3 protein: CASSFFPFSVHNTDTQYF
CDR3 DNA: TGTGCCAGCAGTTTTTTTCCGTTCAGCGTTCATAACACAGATACGCAGTATTTT

clone size: many
J gene: TRBJ2-7
D gene: TRBD1
V gene: TRBV6-1
CDR3 protein: CASTLGATGGFYEQYF
CDR3 DNA: TGTGCCAGCACCTTAGGTGCGACAGGGGGTTTCTACGAGCAGTACTTC

clone size: few
J gene: TRBJ1-2
D gene: TRBD1
V gene: TRBV7-8
CDR3 protein: CASSHPGQGKGYTF
CDR3 DNA: TGTGCCAGCAGCCACCCGGGACAGGGAAAGGGCTACACCTTC

clone size: many
J gene: TRBJ2-1
D gene: TRBD2
V gene: TRBV20-1
CDR3 protein: CSVLKRGGFSEQFF
CDR3 DNA: TGCAGTGTCCTGAAGCGGGGGGGCTTTAGTGAGCAGTTCTTC

clone size: many
J gene: TRBJ1-1
D gene: .
V gene: TRBV6-5
CDR3 protein: CASSYGGVGEAFF
CDR3 DNA: TGTGCCAGCAGTTACGGGGGGGTCGGTGAAGCTTTCTTT

clone size: .
J gene: TRBJ2-7
D gene: TRBD2
V gene: TRBV19
CDR3 protein: CASSASAAGLNQQYF
CDR3 DNA: TGTGCCAGTAGTGCTTCGGCAGCGGGGTTGAATCAGCAGTACTTC

clone size: many
J gene: TRBJ1-2
D gene: .
V gene: TRBV9
CDR3 protein: CASSEGSNYGYTF
CDR3 DNA: TGTGCCAGCAGCGAGGGGTCGAACTATGGCTACACCTTC

clone size: many
J gene: TRBJ2-2
D gene: TRBD2
V gene: TRBV4-3
CDR3 protein: CASSPGLGNAGELFF
CDR3 DNA: TGCGCCAGCAGCCCCGGACTAGGAAACGCCGGGGAGCTGTTTTTT

clone size: few
J gene: TRBJ1-2
D gene: TRBD1
V gene: TRBV6-2/TRBV6-3
CDR3 protein: CASSSGGRYFGYTF
CDR3 DNA: TGTGCCAGCAGTTCAGGGGGCCGGTATTTCGGCTACACCTTC

clone size: many
J gene: TRBJ2-1
D gene: .
V gene: TRBV7-6
CDR3 protein: CASSLRDDSSYNEQFF
CDR3 DNA: TGTGCCAGCAGCCTACGGGACGACAGCTCCTACAATGAGCAGTTCTTC

clone size: .
J gene: TRBJ2-5
D gene: TRBD2
V gene: TRBV7-9
CDR3 protein: CASSGSGGEETQYF
CDR3 DNA: TGTGCCAGCTCCGGGAGTGGGGGGGAAGAGACCCAGTACTTC

clone size: many
J gene: TRBJ2-7
D gene: .
V gene: TRBV7-9
CDR3 protein: CATSLGAAHEQYF
CDR3 DNA: TGTGCCACATCCCTTGGGGCAGCCCACGAGCAGTACTTC

clone size: many
J gene: TRBJ2-1
D gene: .
V gene: TRBV6-4
CDR3 protein: CASSPTSSSYNEQFF
CDR3 DNA: TGTGCCAGCAGCCCGACGTCCAGCTCCTACAATGAGCAGTTCTTC

clone size: many
J gene: TRBJ1-4
D gene: .
V gene: TRBV7-8
CDR3 protein: CASSLEGMRSEKLFF
CDR3 DNA: TGTGCCAGCAGCTTAGAGGGAATGCGGAGTGAAAAACTGTTTTTT

clone size: many
J gene: TRBJ2-7
D gene: .
V gene: TRBV10-3
CDR3 protein: CAIRWGRTSPGEQYF
CDR3 DNA: TGTGCCATCAGGTGGGGACGGACCTCCCCTGGCGAGCAGTACTTC

clone size: .
J gene: TRBJ1-1
D gene: .
V gene: TRBV7-9
CDR3 protein: CASSSEGNTEAFF
CDR3 DNA: TGTGCCAGCAGCTCCGAAGGGAACACTGAAGCTTTCTTT

clone size: many
J gene: TRBJ1-5
D gene: .
V gene: TRBV11-2
CDR3 protein: CASSLGLINQPQHF
CDR3 DNA: TGTGCCAGCAGCCTGGGGCTGATCAATCAGCCCCAGCATTTT

clone size: many
J gene: TRBJ2-7
D gene: TRBD1
V gene: TRBV29-1
CDR3 protein: CSVEETGAEQYF
CDR3 DNA: TGCAGCGTTGAGGAGACAGGGGCCGAGCAGTACTTC